This T cell receptor (beta chain) was documented in a study of OX40 agonist ivuxolimab in advanced cancers. Study in general: Patients were dosed with the agonistic anti-OX40 (CD134) antibody ivuxolimab. With a range of roughly 20 to 85, age averaged roughly 60 years, and around 83% were male. Partial responses were achieved by three patients, of whom one had hepatocellular carcinoma and two had cutaneous melanoma. General study findings and limits: In general, CD8+ T cells held more expanded clones than CD4+ did, on average.

Note on this clone: Its antigen is unknown.

The J segment lost 0 bases and the V segment lost 6 bases, leaving 10 bases of the junction unmatched. Per germline, CDR1 MDHEN and CDR2 SYDVKM. This CDR3 comprises 17 residues. The assay was immunoSEQ multiplex PCR, and TCRdb's table has in-frame clones only and misses some. Among approximately 91,000 clones listed, approximately 86% were seen once. Sequenced here: CD4+ or CD8+ T cells sorted from blood, sampled in a trial of the OX40 agonist ivuxolimab. The V and J genes are TRBV28 and TRBJ1-5; 8 bases agree with TRBD1. The clonotype originates from an adult with an advanced solid tumor such as melanoma, head and neck, liver or kidney cancer. The CDR3, as DNA: TGTGCCAGCAGAGGCAGGGGGCTCGTATATAGCAATCAGCCCCAGCATTTT. Protein product: CASRGRGLVYSNQPQHF.